This passage covers 32 T cell receptor beta chains from one sample sequenced in a study of blood T cell repertoires in COVID-19. TCRdb's copy holds only in-frame clones and misses some; the assay was immunoSEQ multiplex PCR. The sample carries over 150,000 clones, roughly 88% recorded once. Sample: peripheral blood. The origin of the receptors is a man at least 80 years old with COVID-19, enrolled during active disease.

This clone was seen many times. The chain recombines TRBV19 with TRBJ2-3; the D gene is possibly TRBD2 (5 bases). CDR1 LNHDA and CDR2 SQIVND come from the germline V gene (reference sequence). Trimming removed 4 bases at V and 6 bases at J, with 5 bases between. The length of the CDR3 is 11 residues. CDR3 sequence reads: CASSSGDTQYF. The CDR3 coding sequence is TGTGCCAGTAGTAGCGGGGATACGCAGTATTTT.

The V gene is TRBV19, the J gene TRBJ1-2; 9 nucleotides align to TRBD1. The CDR3 consists of 13 residues. Per the germline V gene, CDR1 is LNHDA and CDR2 is SQIVND (reference sequence). Trimming removed 10 bases from V and 4 bases from J; junction bases left unmatched: 7. CDR3 amino acids: CATQGTGPYGYTF. For the CDR3, the DNA is TGTGCCACGCAGGGGACAGGGCCCTATGGCTACACCTTC.

This chain links TRBV3-1 (or the pseudogene TRBV3-2) with TRBJ1-2; 7 bases agree with TRBD1. The CDR3 extends over 12 amino acids. The V and J ends lost 6 bases and 4 bases, in that order; junction bases with no gene match: 2. The V gene's germline CDR1 is LGHDT and CDR2 YNNKEL (reference sequence). The CDR3 loop is CASSDRVYGYTF. CDR3 in DNA: TGTGCCAGCAGTGACAGGGTCTATGGCTACACCTTC.

The CDR3, as DNA: TGTGCCAGTAGCGGAGCCACAGGGGGCCGTTCAACGAATGAGCAGTTCTTC. This sequence encodes CASSGATGGRSTNEQFF. V gene TRBV19 combines with J gene TRBJ2-1; 9 bases agree with TRBD1. This CDR3 is built from 17 residues. Losses at the gene ends were 6 bases for V and 7 bases for J; bases not matched to a gene: 16. Looked up from germline, CDR1 is LNHDA and CDR2 is SQIVND (reference sequence).

For this clone: One junction end does not reproduce the germline sequence, and a read error may be involved. The chain is built from TRBV19 and TRBJ1-1, with D unresolved. The CDR3 extends over 13 amino acids. Germline V CDR1 and CDR2: LNHDA, SQIVND (reference sequence). CDR3 sequence: CASSRTVLESLDF. In nucleotides, the CDR3 is TGTGCCAGTAGTAGAACAGTATTAGAATCACTCGACTTT.

The chain joins TRBV7-2 to TRBJ2-7; a weak D match, TRBD2 (5 bases). V shed 1 base and J shed 4 bases, with 11 bases lying between them. Germline V gene lookup returns CDR1 SGHTA and CDR2 FQGNSA. The CDR3 sequence is 14 residues long. In nucleotides, the CDR3 is TGTGCCAGCAGCTTAGGAGGGAGACGATACGAGCAGTACTTC. Protein sequence: CASSLGGRRYEQYF.

Details on this clone: Other nucleotide sequences from this sample produce the same CDR3. The rearrangement joins TRBV19 to TRBJ1-2; TRBD1 matches 9 bases. J lost 4 bases, V lost 6 bases, and 6 bases had no gene match. The CDR3 is made up of 14 amino acids. Germline V gene lookup returns CDR1 LNHDA and CDR2 SQIVND (reference sequence). CDR3 sequence reads: CASSPGQGIYGYTF. CDR3 nucleotide sequence: TGTGCCAGTAGCCCGGGACAGGGAATCTATGGCTACACCTTC.

The J gene is TRBJ1-2, the V gene TRBV10-3, with 9 bases lining up with TRBD1. Germline trimming cut 8 bases from V and 4 bases from J; bases unmatched to any gene: 5. CDR1 is ENHRY and CDR2 is SYGVKD in the germline V gene. CDR3 length: 13 residues. This chain's CDR3 is CAIGTGTSYGYTF. Here the CDR3 DNA reads TGTGCCATCGGGACAGGGACATCCTATGGCTACACCTTC.

The V call is TRBV2, the J call TRBJ2-5, with D possibly being TRBD2 (5 bases). In germline, CDR1 is SNHLY, CDR2 FYNNEI. This CDR3 spans 14 amino acids. V was shortened by 8 bases and J by 0 bases, with 13 bases between the two germline ends. DNA of the CDR3: TGTGCCAGCCGGCGTGGGGAGAACCAAGAGACCCAGTACTTC. Translating it yields CASRRGENQETQYF.

The V and J genes are TRBV4-1 and TRBJ2-5; the match to TRBD2 covers 15 bases. Trimming removed 2 bases from V and 5 bases from J; junction bases left unmatched: 12. Germline values: CDR1 MGHRA, CDR2 YSYEKL. This CDR3 comprises 19 residues. CDR3 bases: TGCGCCAGCAGCCAACCTAGTGGGACTAGCGGGGGGCGGTGGGAGACCCAGTACTTC. It yields the protein CASSQPSGTSGGRWETQYF.

The gene calls are TRBV23-1 and TRBJ2-7; TRBD2 might be the D (5 bases). TRBV23-1 belongs to the ORF category, with a function that is uncertain. CDR3 length equals 14 residues. Between the trimmed V and J ends, which lost 1 base and 9 bases, there was a span of 16 bases. The CDR3 nucleotides read TGCGCCAGCAGTCAATTAGGACTGAACCCCGGGCAGTACTTC. Translated, it gives CASSQLGLNPGQYF.

The chain employs TRBV12-3 or TRBV12-4 and TRBJ2-3, with D perhaps TRBD2 (5 bases). The V and J ends lost 3 bases and 3 bases respectively, with 7 bases between them. CDR3 size: 13 residues. The CDR3 coding sequence is TGTGCCAGCAGTTTGCGGGTGACAGATACGCAGTATTTT. Translating it yields CASSLRVTDTQYF.

This chain uses TRBV25-1 with TRBJ1-1; 11 nucleotides align to TRBD1. CDR1 and CDR2 (germline): MGHDK, SYGVNS. J lost 7 bases, V lost 7 bases, and 8 bases had no gene match. The CDR3 length is 14 residues. In DNA form, the CDR3 reads TGTGCCAGCATCCCCATGGGACAGGGGGGTGAAGCTTTCTTT. Its protein product is CASIPMGQGGEAFF.

This sequence joins TRBV6-5 and TRBJ1-1; D unclear. CDR3 length equals 13 residues. From germline, CDR1 is MNHEY and CDR2 SVGAGI. Deletions cut 0 bases from V and 1 base from J, with 3 bases between. CDR3 residues: CASSYSWNTEAFF. CDR3 DNA: TGTGCCAGCAGTTACTCCTGGAACACTGAAGCTTTCTTT.

The genes are TRBV4-3 and TRBJ2-1; 9 bases agree with TRBD2. The V gene end was trimmed by 0 bases and the J gene end by 7 bases; junction bases not matched to a gene: 7. This CDR3 contains 16 residues. CDR1 is LGHNA and CDR2 is YSLEER in the germline V gene. The CDR3 sequence is CASSQDRRGGINEQFF. The CDR3 coding sequence is TGCGCCAGCAGCCAAGATCGGCGGGGGGGCATAAATGAGCAGTTCTTC.

J is TRBJ2-1 and V is TRBV28; TRBD1 is a possible D gene (5 bases). CDR1 is MDHEN, CDR2 SYDVKM, per germline. The CDR3 loop spans 15 amino acids. V lost 2 bases to trimming and J lost 0 bases, with 8 bases between them. The CDR3 loop is CASSLGHFSYNEQFF. The CDR3 nucleotides read TGTGCCAGCAGTTTAGGACACTTCTCCTACAATGAGCAGTTCTTC.

The chain couples TRBV12-3 or TRBV12-4 to TRBJ2-7, with D perhaps matching TRBD2 (5 bases). Trimming removed 6 bases at V and 6 bases at J, with 12 bases between. The CDR3 runs to 12 residues. The CDR3 bases are TGTGCCAGCAGAGGACTGGGGTCCGAGCAGTACTTC. Residues: CASRGLGSEQYF.

The J gene is TRBJ1-1, the V gene TRBV5-1; a possible D gene is TRBD1 (6 bases). The CDR3 spans 15 residues. From germline, CDR1 is SGHRS and CDR2 YFSETQ. The V end lost 9 bases, the J end lost 0 bases, and 18 bases lay between the germline ends. Written as DNA, the CDR3 is TGCGCCACAACCCGGGACAACATTATGAACACTGAAGCTTTCTTT. Protein: CATTRDNIMNTEAFF.

A single count supports this clone. The chain uses TRBV19 and TRBJ2-7, with 12 bases aligning to TRBD1. The germline V gene has CDR1 LNHDA and CDR2 SQIVND (reference sequence). This CDR3 has 15 amino acids. J gave up 4 bases and V 5 bases, and 6 bases lay outside the gene matches. In DNA form, the CDR3 reads TGTGCCAGTAGTGCCCGGGACAGGGGGCAATACGAGCAGTACTTC. It specifies CASSARDRGQYEQYF.

This clone came up once. The V call is TRBV9, the J call TRBJ2-3; D possibly corresponds to TRBD2 (6 bases). V was cut by 0 bases and J by 5 bases, with 13 bases left in between. The germline V gene has CDR1 SGDLS and CDR2 YYNGEE. The CDR3 is 15 amino acids. Here the CDR3 reads CASSVEGGNLDTQYF. The CDR3 DNA follows: TGTGCCAGCAGCGTAGAGGGAGGAAATTTAGATACGCAGTATTTT.

CDR3 DNA sequence: TGTGCCAGCTCACCTCGACAGTCCGCTGGAAACACCATATATTTT. Encoded protein: CASSPRQSAGNTIYF. This rearrangement joins TRBV18 to TRBJ1-3; perhaps TRBD1 as D (5 bases). Germline V gene lookup returns CDR1 KGHSH and CDR2 LQKENI. V lost 3 bases and J lost 2, with 11 bases in between. CDR3 length: 15 amino acids.

This chain's CDR3 is CASSQSGDRANEQYF. The CDR3 nucleotides read TGTGCCAGCAGCCAATCCGGGGACAGGGCTAACGAGCAGTACTTC. This chain connects TRBV7-9 to TRBJ2-7, with TRBD1 matching 9 bases. Germline CDR1 is SEHNR and CDR2 is FQNEAQ (reference sequence). After removal of 5 bases from V and 5 bases from J, the junction contained 10 bases not matched to a gene. This CDR3 comprises 15 residues.

The chain couples TRBV12-3 or TRBV12-4 to TRBJ1-5; D remains ambiguous. The CDR3 is 12 residues long. V lost 7 bases and J lost 6, with 10 bases in between. The CDR3 reads CASTKEGQPQHF. The CDR3 nucleotides read TGTGCCAGCACCAAAGAGGGTCAGCCCCAGCATTTT.

The CDR3 nucleotides read TGTGCCAGCAGACCCCGAGGGGGAGTTAACGAGCAGTACTTC. Translated, it gives CASRPRGGVNEQYF. The V gene is TRBV27, the J gene TRBJ2-7; tentatively, D is TRBD1 (6 bases). Germline V CDR1 and CDR2: MNHEY, SMNVEV (reference sequence). The V gene lost 6 bases and the J gene lost 5 bases, with 17 bases spanning the gap. CDR3 length equals 14 residues.

The rearrangement links TRBV5-6 to TRBJ1-6; 9 bases line up with TRBD1. V lost 1 base, J lost 6 bases, and 2 bases stayed unmatched. The CDR3 is 15 residues long. Germline V lookup: CDR1 SGHDT, CDR2 YYEEEE. CDR3 bases: TGTGCCAGCAGCTTGAGACAGGGGGTTAATTCACCCCTCCACTTT. As protein: CASSLRQGVNSPLHF.

The V gene is TRBV5-4, the J gene TRBJ1-6; 9 positions agree with TRBD1. The CDR3 covers 15 residues. Germline values: CDR1 SGHNT, CDR2 YYREEE (reference sequence). V was clipped by 4 bases and J by 8 bases; unmatched bases: 7. CDR3 in DNA: TGTGCCAGCAGCACTGGGACAGGGTCATATTCACCCCTCCACTTT. As protein: CASSTGTGSYSPLHF.

This clone was observed a single time. The chain combines TRBV28 with TRBJ1-6; D not certain. Trimming stripped 6 bases from V and 10 bases from J, with 19 bases between. CDR3 length: 15 amino acids. Germline lookup yields CDR1 MDHEN and CDR2 SYDVKM. The CDR3 region is CASSYPGGSGSPLHF. CDR3 sequence (DNA): TGTGCCAGCAGCTACCCGGGAGGGTCGGGGTCACCCCTCCACTTT.

The chain recombines TRBV3-1 (or the pseudogene TRBV3-2) with TRBJ1-1, with 8 bases aligning to TRBD1. Per the germline V gene, CDR1 is LGHDT and CDR2 is YNNKEL (reference sequence). The CDR3 loop spans 15 amino acids. V shed 4 bases, J shed 3 bases, and the junction held 7 bases outside the gene matches. The chain's CDR3 is CASSPGTGSYTEAFF. CDR3 coding DNA: TGTGCCAGCAGCCCAGGGACAGGTTCCTACACTGAAGCTTTCTTT.

This chain links TRBV25-1 with TRBJ1-4, with 11 nucleotides matching TRBD1. Looked up from germline, CDR1 is MGHDK and CDR2 is SYGVNS. This CDR3 has 13 amino acids. With V trimmed by 7 bases and J by 10 bases, 5 bases remained unmatched. CDR3 nucleotide sequence: TGTGCCAGCAAGGACAGGGGGCACGGAAAACTGTTTTTT. This translates into CASKDRGHGKLFF.

This chain links TRBV18 with TRBJ2-5; D is unclear. The CDR3 is 14 amino acids. Trimming shortened V by 6 bases and J by 1 base, and 12 bases separated the two germline ends. Per the germline V gene, CDR1 is KGHSH and CDR2 is LQKENI. The CDR3 DNA follows: TGTGCCAGCTCCCAAAATGAGTTCCAAGAGACCCAGTACTTC. Translating gives CASSQNEFQETQYF.

The V gene is TRBV6-5, the J gene TRBJ1-4; no definite D call. The CDR3 has 12 amino acids. Germline-derived CDR1 and CDR2 are MNHEY and SVGAGI. V was trimmed by 7 bases and J by 8 bases, leaving 11 bases between them. This CDR3 reads CASTQAGEKLFF. The CDR3 DNA reads as TGTGCCAGCACCCAAGCGGGGGAAAAACTGTTTTTT.

In this sample, this clone turned up a few times. The chain uses TRBV28 and TRBJ1-5; no definite D call. CDR1 and CDR2 from the germline V gene are MDHEN and SYDVKM. This CDR3 comprises 12 residues. The V end was cut by 4 bases, the J end by 7 bases, with 8 bases between. The CDR3 sequence is CASSSRGQPQHF. The DNA for the CDR3 is TGTGCCAGCAGTTCGAGAGGACAGCCCCAGCATTTT.